This passage covers 2 T cell receptor beta chains from one sample sequenced in a study of T cell responses to AZD1222 COVID-19 vaccine. TCRdb's table, derived via immunoSEQ multiplex PCR, lists solely in-frame clones and lacks some. The sample has about 85,000 clones; about 86% are singletons. The source was peripheral blood, collected on day 0 of AZD1222 vaccination. The receptors stem from an adult in good health.

The V call is TRBV6-5, the J call TRBJ1-5; D gene ambiguous. The V gene's germline CDR1 is MNHEY and CDR2 SVGAGI. This CDR3 is built from 12 residues. Trimming stripped 6 bases from V and 4 bases from J, with 7 bases between. The CDR3 DNA is TGTGCCAGCAGAGTACCAAATCAGCCCCAGCATTTT. Protein sequence: CASRVPNQPQHF.

The J gene is TRBJ2-5, the V gene TRBV5-1; 12 bases are a match to TRBD1. This CDR3 comprises 15 residues. Trimming cost V 4 bases and J 3 bases; bases outside gene matches: 4. CDR1 is SGHRS, CDR2 YFSETQ, per germline. CDR3 bases: TGCGCCAGCAGCCGGGACAGGGGGCAAGAAGAGACCCAGTACTTC. Translating it yields CASSRDRGQEETQYF.